The 26 T cell receptor beta chains in this list originate from one sample, sequenced in a study of T-cell reconstitution after alpha-beta-depleted transplantation in children. A TCRbeta library incorporating unique molecular identifiers was prepared. TCRdb analysed the PCR reads with MiXCR anew, one entry per CDR3 protein. The repertoire has a few hundred thousand distinct CDR3 sequences, about an eighth of them found once; the top ten carry 3.5% to 4.5%. Sample: PBMCs, taken from the stem cell graft. These receptors originate from a human donor who donated a stem cell graft to a child with Fanconi anemia.

The V gene is TRBV2, the J gene TRBJ2-7; TRBD1 agrees at 7 bases. With V trimmed by 6 bases and J by 4 bases, 9 bases remained unmatched. Germline V gene data show CDR1 as SNHLY and CDR2 as FYNNEI. The CDR3 runs 14 residues. The CDR3 here is CASRSLDRRYEQYV. DNA for the CDR3: TGTGCCAGCAGGTCCTTGGACAGGCGATACGAGCAGTACGTC.

This clonotype was seen at least ten times. The V gene is TRBV29-1, the J gene TRBJ1-3; D gene unclear. This CDR3 is built from 13 residues. V lost 5 bases and J 0 bases, leaving 8 bases between the germline ends. Germline loops: CDR1 SQVTM, CDR2 ANQGSEA. CDR3 sequence: CSVTKSSGNTIYF. The CDR3 DNA reads TGCAGCGTTACAAAGAGCTCTGGAAACACCATATATTTT.

This chain links TRBV20-1 with TRBJ2-3; 12 bases agree with TRBD2. The CDR3 spans 16 residues. Germline V gene lookup returns CDR1 DFQATT and CDR2 SNEGSKA (reference sequence). J gave up 4 bases and V 1 base, and 6 bases lay outside the gene matches. Here the CDR3 DNA reads TGCAGTGCTAGAGCCGCTAGCGGGGGGGCGGCAGATACGCAGTATTTT. This sequence encodes CSARAASGGAADTQYF.

This clonotype was counted many times. The chain recombines TRBV5-1 with TRBJ2-2, with D perhaps TRBD1 or TRBD2 (5 bases each). V dropped 4 bases and J dropped 8 bases, with 12 bases sitting between them. Germline V gene sequence: CDR1 SGHRS, CDR2 YFSETQ. This CDR3 is 13 amino acids long. The CDR3 spells CASSEGPPGELFF. As DNA, the CDR3 is TGCGCCAGCAGCGAGGGACCCCCTGGGGAGCTGTTTTTT.

This clonotype has ten or more counts. The rearrangement joins TRBV28 to TRBJ2-1; maybe TRBD1 (5 bases). V was clipped by 5 bases and J by 9 bases, with 20 bases between them. The CDR3 totals 15 residues. In germline, CDR1 is MDHEN, CDR2 SYDVKM. The CDR3 nucleotides read TGTGCCAGCAGTCCGGCTAGGGGCCTTGGTATTGAGCAGTTCTTC. The encoded protein is CASSPARGLGIEQFF.

This clonotype was seen at least ten times. This sequence joins TRBV4-3 and TRBJ2-3; TRBD1 matches at 8 bases. The V segment lost 0 bases and the J segment 1 base; nucleotides outside the gene matches: 3. Germline values: CDR1 LGHNA, CDR2 YSLEER. The CDR3 consists of 16 residues. The CDR3, as DNA: TGCGCCAGCAGCCAAGACACGGGACAGGGCACAGATACGCAGTATTTT. Translated: CASSQDTGQGTDTQYF.

The chain employs TRBV18 and TRBJ2-1, with D possibly TRBD1 on 6 matching bases. Germline values: CDR1 KGHSH, CDR2 LQKENI. This CDR3 comprises 16 residues. V gave up 2 bases and J gave up 2 bases, with 13 bases separating them. CDR3 protein: CASSPVVAGAYNEQFF. The CDR3 DNA follows: TGTGCCAGCTCACCAGTGGTGGCAGGGGCCTACAATGAGCAGTTCTTC.

Many counts were recorded for this clonotype. The gene calls are TRBV11-2 and TRBJ2-1, with D perhaps TRBD2 (5 bases). Between the trimmed V and J ends, which lost 6 bases and 9 bases, there was a span of 12 bases. The germline V gene encodes CDR1 SGHAT and CDR2 FQNNGV. This CDR3 is built from 12 residues. CDR3 sequence reads: CASSLGVLEQFF. The DNA for the CDR3 is TGTGCCAGCAGTTTGGGAGTGCTTGAGCAGTTCTTC.

J is TRBJ2-4 and V is TRBV4-3; no clear D. This CDR3 region has 15 residues. V lost 8 bases and J lost 2, with 16 bases in between. Germline V gene sequence: CDR1 LGHNA, CDR2 YSLEER. For the CDR3, the DNA is TGCGCCAGCTCCCCGACGTGGGTTTCCAAAAACATTCAGTACTTC. Translating it yields CASSPTWVSKNIQYF.

This rearrangement joins TRBV27 to TRBJ2-7; 8 nucleotides line up with TRBD1. The CDR3 totals 16 residues. CDR1 and CDR2 from the germline V gene are MNHEY and SMNVEV (reference sequence). The V and J ends lost 5 bases and 2 bases, in that order; junction bases with no gene match: 11. This CDR3 reads CASSKSTGTGPYEQYF. The DNA of the CDR3 is TGTGCCAGCAGTAAGTCAACCGGGACAGGACCCTACGAGCAGTACTTC.

The V call is TRBV7-3, the J call TRBJ1-1; tentative D call: TRBD1 (6 bases). Trimming took 8 bases from V and 0 from J, leaving 10 bases between them. The CDR3 has 13 residues. Germline CDR1 SGHTA, CDR2 FQGTGA. The CDR3 coding sequence is TGTGCCAGCGGAGCAGGGGTGAACACTGAAGCTTTCTTT. Its translation is CASGAGVNTEAFF.

This rearrangement joins TRBV20-1 to TRBJ1-5; no clear D. V lost 0 bases to trimming and J lost 1 base, with 7 bases between them. The germline CDR1 and CDR2 sequences are DFQATT and SNEGSKA (reference sequence). The CDR3 loop spans 14 amino acids. The CDR3 spells CSARDNWSNQPQHF. In DNA form, the CDR3 reads TGCAGTGCTAGAGATAATTGGAGCAATCAGCCCCAGCATTTT.

The chain couples TRBV6-5 to TRBJ2-7; weak D call: TRBD2 (6 bases). The germline V gene encodes CDR1 MNHEY and CDR2 SVGAGI. Trimming cost V 2 bases and J 0 bases, with 8 bases left between them. The CDR3 loop spans 14 amino acids. CDR3 DNA sequence: TGTGCCAGCAGTTACACTAGCCGCTCCTACGAGCAGTACTTC. It specifies CASSYTSRSYEQYF.

This clonotype came up many times. The rearrangement links TRBV6-1 to TRBJ2-2; 14 positions match TRBD2. Per the germline V gene, CDR1 is MNHNS and CDR2 is SASEGT. The CDR3 spans 15 residues. Trimming cost V 4 bases and J 7 bases; bases outside gene matches: 2. As DNA, the CDR3 is TGTGCCAGCAGTGGGGGACTAGCGGGGGTCGGGGAGCTGTTTTTT. Protein product: CASSGGLAGVGELFF.

About this clonotype: The final CDR3 position lacks the conserved phenylalanine or tryptophan, pointing to a likely read error. V is TRBV20-1 and J is TRBJ1-2; D ambiguous. In germline, CDR1 is DFQATT, CDR2 SNEGSKA (reference sequence). V was clipped by 2 bases and J by 0 bases, with 16 bases between them. CDR3 length equals 16 residues. CDR3 sequence reads: CSARSPHFNSNYGYTC. In DNA, the CDR3 is TGCAGTGCTAGATCCCCCCACTTTAATTCTAACTATGGCTACACCTGC.

The V gene is TRBV7-9, the J gene TRBJ1-2; tentatively, D is TRBD1 (5 bases). Trimming took off 0 bases at V and 3 bases at J, with 8 bases between the two ends. CDR3 size: 14 residues. From germline, CDR1 is SEHNR and CDR2 FQNEAQ (reference sequence). As DNA, the CDR3 is TGTGCCAGCAGCTTAGCGCTCAGGGACTATGGCTACACCTTC. Its protein product is CASSLALRDYGYTF. Supplemented by reference TRBV7-9 and TRBJ1-2, the full variable domain reads DTGVSQNPRHKITKRGQNVTFRCDPISEHNRLYWYRQTLGQGPEFLTYFQNEAQLEKSRLLSDRFSAERPKGSFSTLEIQRTEQGDSAMYLCASSLALRDYGYTFGSGTRLTVV.

In this sample, this clonotype turned up many times. The chain carries TRBV21-1 and TRBJ2-7; whether TRBD2, the table's D call, matches the DNA was not checked. TRBV21-1 is a recognized pseudogene. The CDR3 runs 15 residues. DNA of the CDR3: TGTGCCAGCAGCAAAGAGGATCAGGGAGGTCACGAGCAGTACGTC. Translated: CASSKEDQGGHEQYV.

This clonotype showed up just a few times. The chain recombines TRBV6-2 or TRBV6-3 with TRBJ2-6; D might be TRBD2 (6 bases). Germline V lookup: CDR1 MNHEY, CDR2 SVGEGT. V dropped 5 bases and J dropped 4 bases, with 12 bases sitting between them. The CDR3 runs 15 residues. CDR3 region: CASSTGVRGANVLTF. CDR3 DNA sequence: TGTGCCAGCAGTACGGGGGTGAGGGGGGCCAACGTCCTGACTTTC.

This clonotype has just a few counts. J is TRBJ1-2 and V is TRBV30, with TRBD1 matching over 10 bases. Germline loops: CDR1 GTSNPN, CDR2 SVGIG (reference sequence). The CDR3 has 17 residues. Trimming at V came to 1 base and at J to 11 bases, leaving 19 bases not matched to a gene. CDR3: CAWSGQGANYGDSPYTF. Written as DNA, the CDR3 is TGTGCCTGGAGTGGACAGGGGGCTAACTATGGGGACTCCCCATACACCTTC. Full variable domain (outside the CDR3, taken from reference TRBV30 and TRBJ1-2): SQTIHQWPATLVQPVGSPLSLECTVEGTSNPNLYWYRQAAGRGLQLLFYSVGIGQISSEVPQNLSASRPQDRQFILSSKKLLLSDSGFYLCAWSGQGANYGDSPYTFGSGTRLTVV.

This sequence joins TRBV24-1 and TRBJ2-5; 10 positions match TRBD1. The CDR3 contains 15 residues. CDR1 and CDR2 from the germline V gene are KGHDR and SFDVKD. The V gene end was trimmed by 4 bases and the J gene end by 1 base; junction bases not matched to a gene: 2. In DNA form, the CDR3 reads TGTGCCACCAGTGACGGGACAGGGGTCCAAGAGACCCAGTACTTC. This translates into CATSDGTGVQETQYF.

This clonotype was observed at least ten times. CDR3: CSVKSTGPTGELFF. The CDR3 DNA follows: TGCAGCGTCAAAAGCACAGGGCCCACCGGGGAGCTGTTTTTT. The chain employs TRBV29-1 and TRBJ2-2; possible D gene TRBD1, 6 bases. V was clipped by 6 bases and J by 4 bases, with 15 bases between them. This CDR3 region has 14 residues. Germline V gene lookup returns CDR1 SQVTM and CDR2 ANQGSEA.

The chain uses TRBV5-1 and TRBJ2-7; 8 bases are a match to TRBD1. This CDR3 has 14 amino acids. Germline trimming cut 0 bases from V and 6 bases from J; bases unmatched to any gene: 5. The V gene's germline CDR1 is SGHRS and CDR2 YFSETQ. CDR3 sequence reads: CASSLDGTGGEQYF. CDR3 nucleotides: TGCGCCAGCAGCTTGGACGGGACAGGAGGCGAGCAGTACTTC.

The chain carries TRBV10-3 and TRBJ1-1; 9 nucleotides match TRBD1. V shed 6 bases, J shed 4 bases, and the junction held 6 bases outside the gene matches. The length of the CDR3 is 14 residues. Germline CDR1 ENHRY, CDR2 SYGVKD. The CDR3 here is CAIRGDRESTEAFF. The CDR3 DNA reads as TGTGCCATCAGGGGGGACAGGGAGTCCACTGAAGCTTTCTTT.

This clonotype has just a few counts. This rearrangement joins TRBV5-5 to TRBJ1-1; D perhaps matches TRBD1 (6 bases). CDR3 length equals 15 residues. Trimming removed 4 bases at V and 5 bases at J, with 18 bases between. The germline CDR1 and CDR2 sequences are SGHKS and YYEKEE (reference sequence). In nucleotides, the CDR3 is TGTGCCAGCAGCCCCCTGGGCGGGGGCCGGACTGAAGCTTTCTTT. Its protein is CASSPLGGGRTEAFF. The variable domain in full, with the rest retrieved from reference TRBV5-5 and TRBJ1-1, is DAGVTQSPTHLIKTRGQQVTLRCSPISGHKSVSWYQQVLGQGPQFIFQYYEKEERGRGNFPDRFSARQFPNYSSELNVNALLLGDSALYLCASSPLGGGRTEAFFGQGTRLTVV.

This clonotype came up a few times. The CDR3 region is CASRRVAGVMSSYNEQFF. The CDR3 DNA sequence: TGTGCCAGCAGACGAGTAGCGGGGGTTATGAGCTCCTACAATGAGCAGTTCTTC. The chain employs TRBV6-1 and TRBJ2-1; 9 bases are a match to TRBD2. Germline loops: CDR1 MNHNS, CDR2 SASEGT. After removal of 6 bases from V and 0 bases from J, the junction contained 12 bases not matched to a gene. The length of the CDR3 is 18 residues.

This chain joins TRBV7-2 and TRBJ2-5; 8 bases map to TRBD2. V lost 5 bases to trimming and J lost 7 bases; unmatched junction nucleotides: 9. Germline CDR1 is SGHTA and CDR2 is FQGNSA. The CDR3 consists of 14 residues. The CDR3 DNA reads TGTGCCAGCAGCCTTAGCGGGGCTGTGGGGACCCAGTACTTC. Translating it yields CASSLSGAVGTQYF.